This T cell receptor beta chain was found in a study of blood T cell repertoires in COVID-19. Background on the study: The study drew acute and convalescent COVID-19 samples from the United States, Italy and Spain.

Adults between roughly 18 and 95 years of age took part from more than 20 US areas. The germline CDR1 and CDR2 sequences are SGHVS and FNYEAQ. The length of the CDR3 is 13 residues. V dropped 4 bases and J dropped 8; count of bases not matched to a gene: 3. Sequenced by immunoSEQ multiplex PCR; TCRdb stores in-frame clones only, minus some. The sample lists 250,000 to 350,000 clones, around 87% occurring once. This sequence was found in a woman aged 25 to 39 who had recovered from COVID-19. Sequencing used PBMCs or T cells enriched from blood (not recorded which). The chain combines TRBV7-6 with TRBJ2-3; 10 nucleotides align to TRBD2. The DNA of the CDR3 is TGTGCCAGCAGCTCATGGACTAGCGGTACGCAGTATTTT. Amino acid sequence: CASSSWTSGTQYF.